Reported below is one TCR beta chain. Its antigen is not known. This sample was taken from a study of PD-L1 blockade in urothelial cancer. Across the study: Investigators checked blood 3 weeks (second dose) and 6 weeks after treatment start. Whole-study results and caveats: Survival was better when pretreatment blood TCR clonality fell below the median.

Profiled with immunoSEQ multiplex PCR; TCRdb holds only in-frame clones, not every one. The table includes some 51,000 clones, roughly 86% detected once. The source was PBMCs, collected around atezolizumab (anti-PD-L1) treatment. The TCR originated in a man aged 55 to 70 with urothelial cancer.

The CDR3 DNA sequence: TGTGCCAGCAGTCCCGCGGGAGCCACAAATCTCTACAATGAGCAGTTCTTC. Its translation: CASSPAGATNLYNEQFF. The J gene is TRBJ2-1, the V gene TRBV27; 7 bases line up with TRBD2. With 5 bases clipped from V and 3 bases from J, the junction kept 13 bases outside the gene matches. Per the germline V gene, CDR1 is MNHEY and CDR2 is SMNVEV (reference sequence). The CDR3 has 17 amino acids.